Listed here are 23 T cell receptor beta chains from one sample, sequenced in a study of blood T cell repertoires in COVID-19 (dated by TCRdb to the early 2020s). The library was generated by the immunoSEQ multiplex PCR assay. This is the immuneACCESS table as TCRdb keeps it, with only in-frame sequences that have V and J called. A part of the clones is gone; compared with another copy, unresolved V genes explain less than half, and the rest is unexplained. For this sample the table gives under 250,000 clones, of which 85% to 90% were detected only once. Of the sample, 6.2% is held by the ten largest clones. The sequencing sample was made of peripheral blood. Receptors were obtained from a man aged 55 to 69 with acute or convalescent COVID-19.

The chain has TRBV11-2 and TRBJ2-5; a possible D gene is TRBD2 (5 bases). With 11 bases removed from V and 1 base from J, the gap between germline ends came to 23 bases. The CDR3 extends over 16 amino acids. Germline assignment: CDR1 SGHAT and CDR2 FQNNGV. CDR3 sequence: CAAEKSGEMAQETQYF. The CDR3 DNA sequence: TGTGCCGCGGAGAAATCCGGGGAGATGGCCCAAGAGACCCAGTACTTC.

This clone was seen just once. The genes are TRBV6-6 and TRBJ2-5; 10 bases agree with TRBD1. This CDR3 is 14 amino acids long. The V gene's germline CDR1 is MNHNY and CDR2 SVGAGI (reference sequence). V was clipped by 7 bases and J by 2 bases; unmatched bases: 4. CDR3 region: CASKLDRGQETQYF. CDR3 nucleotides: TGTGCCAGCAAACTGGACAGGGGGCAAGAGACCCAGTACTTC.

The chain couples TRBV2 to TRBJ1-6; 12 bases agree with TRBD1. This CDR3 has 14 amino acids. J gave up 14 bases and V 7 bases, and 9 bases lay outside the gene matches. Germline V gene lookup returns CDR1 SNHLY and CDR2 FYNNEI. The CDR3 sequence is CASTRGQGAVTLHF. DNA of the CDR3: TGTGCCAGCACTAGGGGACAGGGGGCTGTTACCCTCCACTTT.

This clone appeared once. This CDR3 is CSVELTKNNEQFF. CDR3 bases: TGCAGCGTTGAACTTACAAAAAACAATGAGCAGTTCTTC. This chain connects TRBV29-1 to TRBJ2-1; D unresolved. The ends were cut back, 2 bases at V and 5 bases at J, with 10 bases in the middle. The length of the CDR3 is 13 residues. The germline V gene has CDR1 SQVTM and CDR2 ANQGSEA.

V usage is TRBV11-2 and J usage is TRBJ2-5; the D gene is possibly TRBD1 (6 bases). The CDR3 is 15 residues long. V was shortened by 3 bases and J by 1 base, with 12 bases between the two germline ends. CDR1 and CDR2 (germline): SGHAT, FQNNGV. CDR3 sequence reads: CASSFAGALQETQYF. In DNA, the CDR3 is TGTGCCAGCAGCTTCGCAGGGGCCCTCCAAGAGACCCAGTACTTC.

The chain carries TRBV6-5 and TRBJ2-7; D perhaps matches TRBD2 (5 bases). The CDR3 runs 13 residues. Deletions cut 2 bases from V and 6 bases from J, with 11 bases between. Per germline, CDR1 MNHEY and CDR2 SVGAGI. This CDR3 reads CASSYAREREQYF. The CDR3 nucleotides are TGTGCCAGCAGTTACGCCCGGGAACGCGAGCAGTACTTC.

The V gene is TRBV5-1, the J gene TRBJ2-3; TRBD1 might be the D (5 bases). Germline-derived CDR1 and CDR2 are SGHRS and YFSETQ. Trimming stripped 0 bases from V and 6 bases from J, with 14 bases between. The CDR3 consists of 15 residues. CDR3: CASSLAGLAGDTQYF. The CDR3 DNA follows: TGCGCCAGCAGCTTGGCCGGGTTAGCAGGGGATACGCAGTATTTT.

CDR3 region: CASSQALAGVPTEQYF. In nucleotides, the CDR3 is TGTGCCAGCAGCCAGGCCCTAGCGGGAGTCCCAACCGAGCAGTACTTC. V is TRBV3-1 (or the pseudogene TRBV3-2) and J is TRBJ2-7; 10 nucleotides align to TRBD2. Germline CDR1 LGHDT, CDR2 YNNKEL (reference sequence). J lost 6 bases, V lost 3 bases, and 11 bases had no gene match. CDR3 length: 16 amino acids.

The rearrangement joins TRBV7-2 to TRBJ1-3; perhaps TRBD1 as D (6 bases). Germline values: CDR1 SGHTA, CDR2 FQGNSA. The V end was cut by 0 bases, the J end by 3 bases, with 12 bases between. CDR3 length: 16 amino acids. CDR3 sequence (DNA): TGTGCCAGCAGCTTAGCGGGGGGGGCAGGTGGAAACACCATATATTTT. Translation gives CASSLAGGAGGNTIYF.

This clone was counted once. The CDR3 sequence is CASSLRQGNNEKLFF. The CDR3 DNA reads TGTGCCAGCAGCTTACGTCAGGGGAATAATGAAAAACTGTTTTTT. This sequence joins TRBV11-3 and TRBJ1-4; D is perhaps TRBD1 (6 bases). V lost 2 bases to trimming and J lost 4 bases, with 11 bases between them. This CDR3 is 15 amino acids long. In germline, CDR1 is SGHNT, CDR2 YENEEA.

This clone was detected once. The CDR3 DNA is TGTGCCAGCAGCTTCCAACCCCCGGGACAGGGGACCGAGCAGTACTTC. Encoded protein: CASSFQPPGQGTEQYF. The chain employs TRBV7-8 and TRBJ2-7; 10 positions match TRBD1. CDR3 length equals 16 residues. The junction had 11 bases not matched to a gene; V was cut back by 3 bases and J by 6 bases. CDR1 and CDR2 (germline): SGHVS, FQNEAQ.

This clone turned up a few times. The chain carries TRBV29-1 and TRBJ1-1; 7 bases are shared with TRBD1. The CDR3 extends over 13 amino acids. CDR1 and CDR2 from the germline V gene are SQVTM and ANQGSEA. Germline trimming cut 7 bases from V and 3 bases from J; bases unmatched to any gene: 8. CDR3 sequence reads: CSGEQGRHTEAFF. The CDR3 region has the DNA TGCAGCGGGGAACAGGGGCGGCACACTGAAGCTTTCTTT.

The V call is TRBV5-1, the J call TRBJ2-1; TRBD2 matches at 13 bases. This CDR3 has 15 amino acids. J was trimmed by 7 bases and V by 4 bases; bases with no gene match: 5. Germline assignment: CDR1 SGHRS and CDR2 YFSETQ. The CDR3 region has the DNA TGCGCCAGCAGCCAACTAGCGGGAGGGGGAAATGAGCAGTTCTTC. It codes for CASSQLAGGGNEQFF. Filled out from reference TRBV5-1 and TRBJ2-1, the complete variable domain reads KAGVTQTPRYLIKTRGQQVTLSCSPISGHRSVSWYQQTPGQGLQFLFEYFSETQRNKGNFPGRFSGRQFSNSRSEMNVSTLELGDSALYLCASSQLAGGGNEQFFGPGTRLTVL.

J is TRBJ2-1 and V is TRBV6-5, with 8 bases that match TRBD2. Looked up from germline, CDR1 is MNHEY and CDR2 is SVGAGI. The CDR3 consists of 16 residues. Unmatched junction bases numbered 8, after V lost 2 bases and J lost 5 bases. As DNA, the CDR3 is TGTGCCAGCAGTTACGGCGCTAGCGGGCGGGACAATGAGCAGTTCTTC. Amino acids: CASSYGASGRDNEQFF.

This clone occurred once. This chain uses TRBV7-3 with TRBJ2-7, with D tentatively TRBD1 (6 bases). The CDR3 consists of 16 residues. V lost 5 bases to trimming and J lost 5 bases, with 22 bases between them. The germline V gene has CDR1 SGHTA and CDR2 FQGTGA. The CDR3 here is CASSAGQGLGIHEQYF. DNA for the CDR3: TGTGCCAGCAGCGCAGGGCAGGGGTTGGGCATCCACGAGCAGTACTTC.

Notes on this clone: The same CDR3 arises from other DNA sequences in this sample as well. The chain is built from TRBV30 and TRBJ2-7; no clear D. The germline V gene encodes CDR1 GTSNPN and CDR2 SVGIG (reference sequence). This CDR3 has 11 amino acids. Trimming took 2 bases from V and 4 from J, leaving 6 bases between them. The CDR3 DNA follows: TGTGCCTGGAGTCTCAGATACGAGCAGTACTTC. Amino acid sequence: CAWSLRYEQYF.

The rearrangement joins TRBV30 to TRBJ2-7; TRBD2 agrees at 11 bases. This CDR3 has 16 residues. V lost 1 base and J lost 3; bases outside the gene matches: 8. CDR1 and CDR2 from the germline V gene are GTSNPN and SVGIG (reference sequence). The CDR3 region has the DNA TGTGCCTGGAGTGGTGATAGCGGGAGGGCCGGCTACGAGCAGTACTTC. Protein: CAWSGDSGRAGYEQYF.

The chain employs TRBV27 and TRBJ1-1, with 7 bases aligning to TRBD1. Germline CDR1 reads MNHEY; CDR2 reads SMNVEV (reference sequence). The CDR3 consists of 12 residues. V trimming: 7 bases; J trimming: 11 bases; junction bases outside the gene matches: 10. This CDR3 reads CASNGRQGSAFF. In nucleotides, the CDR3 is TGTGCCAGCAACGGACGACAGGGATCGGCTTTCTTT.

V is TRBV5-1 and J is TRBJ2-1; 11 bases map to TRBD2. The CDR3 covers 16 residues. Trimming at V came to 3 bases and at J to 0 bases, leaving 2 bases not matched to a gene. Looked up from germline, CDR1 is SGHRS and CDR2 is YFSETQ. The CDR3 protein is CASSSTSGSSYNEQFF. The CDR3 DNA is TGCGCCAGCAGCTCCACTAGCGGGAGCTCCTACAATGAGCAGTTCTTC.

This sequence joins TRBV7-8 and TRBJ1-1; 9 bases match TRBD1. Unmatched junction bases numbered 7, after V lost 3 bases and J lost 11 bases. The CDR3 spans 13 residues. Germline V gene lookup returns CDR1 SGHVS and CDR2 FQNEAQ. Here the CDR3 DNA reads TGTGCCAGCAGCTTCCCTGGGACAGGGAAGGCTTTCTTT. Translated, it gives CASSFPGTGKAFF.

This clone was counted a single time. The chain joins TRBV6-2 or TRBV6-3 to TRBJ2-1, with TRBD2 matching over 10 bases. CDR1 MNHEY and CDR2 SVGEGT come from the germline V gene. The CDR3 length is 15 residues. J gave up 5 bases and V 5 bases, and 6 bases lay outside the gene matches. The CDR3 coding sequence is TGTGCCAGCAGTCTCGTAACTAGCGGGGACAATGAGCAGTTCTTC. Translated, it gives CASSLVTSGDNEQFF.

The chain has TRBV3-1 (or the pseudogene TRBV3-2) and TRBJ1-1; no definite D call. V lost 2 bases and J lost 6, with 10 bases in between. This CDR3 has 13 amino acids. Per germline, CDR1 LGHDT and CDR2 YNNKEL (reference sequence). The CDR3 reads CASSQTRSAEAFF. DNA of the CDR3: TGTGCCAGCAGCCAAACTAGGTCAGCTGAAGCTTTCTTT.

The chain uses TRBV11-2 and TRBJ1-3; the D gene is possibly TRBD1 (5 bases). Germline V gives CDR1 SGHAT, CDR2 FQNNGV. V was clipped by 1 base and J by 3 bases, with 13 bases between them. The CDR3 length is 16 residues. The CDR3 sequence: CASSLGETVDGNTIYF. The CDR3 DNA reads TGTGCCAGCAGCTTAGGAGAGACAGTGGATGGAAACACCATATATTTT.